The T cell receptor (beta chain) described here comes from a study of CD8 T cells in ankylosing spondylitis. Study-wide points: Within ankylosing spondylitis blood, a TCR beta motif made up of eight or nine highly homologous variants appeared to be characteristic.

TCRdb reanalysed the 5' RACE reads using MiXCR and keeps one entry per CDR3 protein. The profile shows 350,000 or so distinct CDR3 sequences, roughly 8% of them singletons. This clonotype was counted many times. Its matching antigen is unknown. V was pared by 4 bases and J by 5 bases, with 7 bases of the junction left unmatched. Looked up from germline, CDR1 is DFQATT and CDR2 is SNEGSKA (reference sequence). CDR3 length equals 15 residues. Input material: blood, either unsorted or a sorted T cell fraction (not recorded which). V usage is TRBV20-1 and J usage is TRBJ2-1; the match to TRBD2 covers 11 bases. The clonotype was recovered from a male donor with ankylosing spondylitis. Here the CDR3 reads CSAIVPTSGNNEQFF. The CDR3, as DNA: TGCAGTGCTATCGTCCCGACTAGCGGGAACAATGAGCAGTTCTTC.